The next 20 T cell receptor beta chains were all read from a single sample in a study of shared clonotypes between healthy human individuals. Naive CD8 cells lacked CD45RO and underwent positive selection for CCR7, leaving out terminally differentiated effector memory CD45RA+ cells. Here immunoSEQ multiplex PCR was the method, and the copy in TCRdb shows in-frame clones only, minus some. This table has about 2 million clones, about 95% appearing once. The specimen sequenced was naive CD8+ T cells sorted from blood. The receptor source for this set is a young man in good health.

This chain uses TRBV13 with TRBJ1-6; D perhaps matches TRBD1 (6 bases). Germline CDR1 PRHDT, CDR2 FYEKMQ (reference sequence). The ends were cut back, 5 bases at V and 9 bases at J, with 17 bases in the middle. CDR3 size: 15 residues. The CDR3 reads CASSPPGTLGSPLHF. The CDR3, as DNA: TGTGCCAGCAGCCCCCCCGGGACATTAGGTTCACCCCTCCACTTT.

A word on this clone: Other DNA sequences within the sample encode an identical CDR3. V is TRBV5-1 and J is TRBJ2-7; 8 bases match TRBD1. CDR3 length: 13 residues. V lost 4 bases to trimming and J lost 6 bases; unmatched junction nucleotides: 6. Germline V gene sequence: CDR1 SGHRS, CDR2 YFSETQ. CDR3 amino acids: CASSLVTGGEQYF. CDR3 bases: TGCGCCAGCAGCCTGGTTACAGGGGGCGAGCAGTACTTC.

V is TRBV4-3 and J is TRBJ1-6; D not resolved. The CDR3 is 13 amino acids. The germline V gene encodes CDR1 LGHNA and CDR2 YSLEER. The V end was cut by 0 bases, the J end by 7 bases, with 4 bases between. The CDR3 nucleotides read TGCGCCAGCAGCCAAGATGGGAATTCACCCCTCCACTTT. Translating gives CASSQDGNSPLHF.

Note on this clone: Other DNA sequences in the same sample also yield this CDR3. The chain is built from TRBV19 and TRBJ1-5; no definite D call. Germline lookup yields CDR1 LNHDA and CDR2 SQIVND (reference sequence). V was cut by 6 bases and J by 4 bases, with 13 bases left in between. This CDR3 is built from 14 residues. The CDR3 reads CASSIMGGNQPQHF. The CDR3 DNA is TGTGCCAGTAGCATAATGGGTGGGAATCAGCCCCAGCATTTT.

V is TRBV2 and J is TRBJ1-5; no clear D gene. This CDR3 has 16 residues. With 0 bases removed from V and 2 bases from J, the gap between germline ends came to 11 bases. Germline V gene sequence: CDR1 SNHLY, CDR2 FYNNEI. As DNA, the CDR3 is TGTGCCAGCAGTGAAGCGTTTGGAGCGGGCAATCAGCCCCAGCATTTT. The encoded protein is CASSEAFGAGNQPQHF.

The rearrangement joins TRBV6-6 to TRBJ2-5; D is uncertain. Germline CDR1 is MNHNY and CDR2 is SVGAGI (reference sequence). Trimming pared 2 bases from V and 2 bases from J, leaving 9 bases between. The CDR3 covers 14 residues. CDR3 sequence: CASSYGVYQETQYF. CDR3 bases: TGTGCCAGCAGTTACGGGGTGTATCAAGAGACCCAGTACTTC.

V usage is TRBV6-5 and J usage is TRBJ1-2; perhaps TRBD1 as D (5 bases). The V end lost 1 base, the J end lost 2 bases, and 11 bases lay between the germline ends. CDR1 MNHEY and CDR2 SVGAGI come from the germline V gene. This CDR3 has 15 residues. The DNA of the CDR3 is TGTGCCAGCAGTTACTTAGCAGGGTCGAACTATGGCTACACCTTC. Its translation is CASSYLAGSNYGYTF.

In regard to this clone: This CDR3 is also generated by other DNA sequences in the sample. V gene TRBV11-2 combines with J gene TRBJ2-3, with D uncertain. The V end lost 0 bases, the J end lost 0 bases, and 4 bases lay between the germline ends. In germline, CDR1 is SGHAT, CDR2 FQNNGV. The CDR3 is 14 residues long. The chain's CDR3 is CASSLELSTDTQYF. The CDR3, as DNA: TGTGCCAGCAGCTTAGAACTAAGCACAGATACGCAGTATTTT.

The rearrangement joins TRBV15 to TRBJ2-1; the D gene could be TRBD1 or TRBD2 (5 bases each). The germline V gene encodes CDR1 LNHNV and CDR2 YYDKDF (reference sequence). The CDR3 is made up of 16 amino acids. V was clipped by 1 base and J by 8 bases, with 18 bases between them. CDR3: CATSRGGGQGWYEQFF. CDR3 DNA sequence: TGTGCCACCAGCAGAGGAGGCGGGCAGGGATGGTATGAGCAGTTCTTC.

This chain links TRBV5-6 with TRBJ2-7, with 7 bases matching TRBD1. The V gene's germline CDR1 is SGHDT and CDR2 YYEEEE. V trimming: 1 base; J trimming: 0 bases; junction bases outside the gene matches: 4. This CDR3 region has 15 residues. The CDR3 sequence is CASSLTGVYSYEQYF. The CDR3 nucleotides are TGTGCCAGCAGCTTGACAGGGGTGTACTCCTACGAGCAGTACTTC.

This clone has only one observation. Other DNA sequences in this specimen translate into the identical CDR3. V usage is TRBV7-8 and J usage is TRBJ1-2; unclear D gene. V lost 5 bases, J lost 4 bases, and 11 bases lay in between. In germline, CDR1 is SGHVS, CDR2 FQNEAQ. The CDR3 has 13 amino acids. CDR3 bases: TGTGCCAGCAGCCCAGACTCGGGCTATGGCTACACCTTC. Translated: CASSPDSGYGYTF.

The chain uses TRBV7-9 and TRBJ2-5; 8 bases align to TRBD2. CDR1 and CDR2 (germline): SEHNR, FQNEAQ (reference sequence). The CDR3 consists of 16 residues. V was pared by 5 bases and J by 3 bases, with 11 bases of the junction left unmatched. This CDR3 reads CASSEVFLAGEETQYF. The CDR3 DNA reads TGTGCCAGCAGCGAAGTGTTTCTAGCGGGCGAAGAGACCCAGTACTTC.

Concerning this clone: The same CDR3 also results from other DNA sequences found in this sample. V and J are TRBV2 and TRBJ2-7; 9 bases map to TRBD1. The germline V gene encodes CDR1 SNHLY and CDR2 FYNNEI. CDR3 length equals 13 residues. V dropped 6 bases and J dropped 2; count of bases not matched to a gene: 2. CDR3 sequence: CASRGTGTYEQYF. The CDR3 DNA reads TGTGCCAGCAGGGGGACAGGGACCTACGAGCAGTACTTC.

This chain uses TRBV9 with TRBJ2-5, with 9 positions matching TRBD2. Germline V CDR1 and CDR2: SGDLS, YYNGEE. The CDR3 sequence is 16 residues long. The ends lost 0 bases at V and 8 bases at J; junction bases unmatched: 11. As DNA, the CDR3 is TGTGCCAGCAGCGTAGACGCGGCTAGCGGGACCTTAACCCAGTACTTC. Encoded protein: CASSVDAASGTLTQYF.

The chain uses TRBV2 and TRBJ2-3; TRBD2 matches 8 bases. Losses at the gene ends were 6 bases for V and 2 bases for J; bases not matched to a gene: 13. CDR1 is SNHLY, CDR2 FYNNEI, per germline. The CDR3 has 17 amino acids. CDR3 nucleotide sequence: TGTGCCAGCAGCGCCCCGGAGCGGGAGTCCACCACAGATACGCAGTATTTT. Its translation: CASSAPERESTTDTQYF.

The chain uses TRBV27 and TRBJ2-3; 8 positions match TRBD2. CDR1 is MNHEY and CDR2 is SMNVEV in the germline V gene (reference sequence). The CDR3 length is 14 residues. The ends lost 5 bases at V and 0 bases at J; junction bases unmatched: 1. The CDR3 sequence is CASSQRGSTDTQYF. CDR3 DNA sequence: TGTGCCAGCAGTCAGCGGGGGAGCACAGATACGCAGTATTTT.

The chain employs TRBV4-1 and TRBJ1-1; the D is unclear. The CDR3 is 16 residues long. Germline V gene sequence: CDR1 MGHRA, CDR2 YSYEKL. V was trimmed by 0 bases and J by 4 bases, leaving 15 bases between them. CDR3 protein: CASSQESSPWGTEAFF. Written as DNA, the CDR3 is TGCGCCAGCAGCCAAGAGTCGTCCCCCTGGGGCACTGAAGCTTTCTTT.

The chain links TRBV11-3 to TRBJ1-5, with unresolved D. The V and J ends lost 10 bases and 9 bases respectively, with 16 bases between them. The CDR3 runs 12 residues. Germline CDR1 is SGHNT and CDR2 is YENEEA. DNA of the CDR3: TGTGCCAACTCCAGTAACGCCCTGCCCCAGCATTTT. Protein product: CANSSNALPQHF.

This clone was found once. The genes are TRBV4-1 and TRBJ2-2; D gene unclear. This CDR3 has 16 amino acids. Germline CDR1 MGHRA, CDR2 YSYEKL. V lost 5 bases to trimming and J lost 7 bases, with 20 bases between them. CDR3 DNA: TGCGCCAGCAGCTTTTCACCGGGCCCTTCACACGGGGAGCTGTTTTTT. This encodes CASSFSPGPSHGELFF.

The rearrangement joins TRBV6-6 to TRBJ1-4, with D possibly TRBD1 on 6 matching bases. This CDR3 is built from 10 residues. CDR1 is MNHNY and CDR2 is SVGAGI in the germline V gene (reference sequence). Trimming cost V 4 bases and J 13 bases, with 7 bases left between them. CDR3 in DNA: TGTGCCAGCAGTTCGACAGGACTGTTTTTT. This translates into CASSSTGLFF.